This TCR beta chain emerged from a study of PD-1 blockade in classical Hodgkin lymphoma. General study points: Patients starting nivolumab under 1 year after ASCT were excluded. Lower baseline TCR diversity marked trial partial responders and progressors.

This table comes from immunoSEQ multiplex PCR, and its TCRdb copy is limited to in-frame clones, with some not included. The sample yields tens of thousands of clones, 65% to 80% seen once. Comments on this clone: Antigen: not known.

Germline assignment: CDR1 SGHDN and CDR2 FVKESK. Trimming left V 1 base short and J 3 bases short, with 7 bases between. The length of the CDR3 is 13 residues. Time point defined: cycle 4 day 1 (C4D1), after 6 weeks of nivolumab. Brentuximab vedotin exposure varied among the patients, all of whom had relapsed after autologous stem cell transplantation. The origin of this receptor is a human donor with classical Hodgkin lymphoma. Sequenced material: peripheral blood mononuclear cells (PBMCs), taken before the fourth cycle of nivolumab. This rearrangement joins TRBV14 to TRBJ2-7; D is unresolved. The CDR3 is CASSQVDGYEQYF. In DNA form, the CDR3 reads TGTGCCAGCAGCCAAGTTGACGGCTACGAGCAGTACTTC.